The 2 T cell receptor beta chains given below trace back to one sample, sequenced in a study of blood T cell repertoires in COVID-19 (dated by TCRdb to about 2020). Libraries were prepared through the immunoSEQ multiplex PCR assay. The immuneACCESS repertoire file appears here via TCRdb, limited to in-frame rearrangements. These files lack a portion of the clones; in checked studies, under half of the deficit traces to unresolved V genes, and the cause of the others is not known. For this sample the table gives 200,000 to 300,000 clones, of which more than 85% were detected only once. The biggest ten clones account for approximately 2.6% of the sample. The sequenced material came from peripheral blood. The source of these receptors is a young adult with COVID-19, enrolled during active disease.

About this clone: Other nucleotide sequences in the sample specify the same CDR3. The J gene is TRBJ2-5, the V gene TRBV7-9; D remains unclear. CDR1 and CDR2 (germline): SEHNR, FQNEAQ (reference sequence). The CDR3 sequence is 11 residues long. The V and J ends lost 2 bases and 5 bases respectively, with 3 bases between them. The CDR3 loop reads CASSLSETQYF. DNA for the CDR3: TGTGCCAGCAGCTTATCGGAGACCCAGTACTTC.

The chain joins TRBV7-2 to TRBJ1-4; maybe TRBD1 (5 bases). The length of the CDR3 is 15 residues. Trimming stripped 4 bases from V and 4 bases from J, with 13 bases between. Germline V CDR1 and CDR2: SGHTA, FQGNSA. The CDR3 protein is CASSSATEFNEKLFF. CDR3 nucleotide sequence: TGTGCCAGCAGCTCAGCGACAGAGTTTAATGAAAAACTGTTTTTT. Combining the CDR3 with reference TRBV7-2 and TRBJ1-4 gives the whole variable domain GAGVSQSPSNKVTEKGKDVELRCDPISGHTALYWYRQSLGQGLEFLIYFQGNSAPDKSGLPSDRFSAERTGGSVSTLTIQRTQQEDSAVYLCASSSATEFNEKLFFGSGTQLSVL.